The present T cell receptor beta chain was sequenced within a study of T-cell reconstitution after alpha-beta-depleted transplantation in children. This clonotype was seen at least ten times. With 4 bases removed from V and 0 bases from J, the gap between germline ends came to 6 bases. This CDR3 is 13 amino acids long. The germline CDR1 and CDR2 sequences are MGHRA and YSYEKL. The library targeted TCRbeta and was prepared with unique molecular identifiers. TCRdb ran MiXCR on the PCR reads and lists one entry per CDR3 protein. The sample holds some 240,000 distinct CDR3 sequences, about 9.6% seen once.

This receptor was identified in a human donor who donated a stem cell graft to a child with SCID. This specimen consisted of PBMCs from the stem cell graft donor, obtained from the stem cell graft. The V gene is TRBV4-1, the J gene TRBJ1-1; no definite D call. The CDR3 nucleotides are TGCGCCAGCAGCCCAAGATTGAACACTGAAGCTTTCTTT. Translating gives CASSPRLNTEAFF.